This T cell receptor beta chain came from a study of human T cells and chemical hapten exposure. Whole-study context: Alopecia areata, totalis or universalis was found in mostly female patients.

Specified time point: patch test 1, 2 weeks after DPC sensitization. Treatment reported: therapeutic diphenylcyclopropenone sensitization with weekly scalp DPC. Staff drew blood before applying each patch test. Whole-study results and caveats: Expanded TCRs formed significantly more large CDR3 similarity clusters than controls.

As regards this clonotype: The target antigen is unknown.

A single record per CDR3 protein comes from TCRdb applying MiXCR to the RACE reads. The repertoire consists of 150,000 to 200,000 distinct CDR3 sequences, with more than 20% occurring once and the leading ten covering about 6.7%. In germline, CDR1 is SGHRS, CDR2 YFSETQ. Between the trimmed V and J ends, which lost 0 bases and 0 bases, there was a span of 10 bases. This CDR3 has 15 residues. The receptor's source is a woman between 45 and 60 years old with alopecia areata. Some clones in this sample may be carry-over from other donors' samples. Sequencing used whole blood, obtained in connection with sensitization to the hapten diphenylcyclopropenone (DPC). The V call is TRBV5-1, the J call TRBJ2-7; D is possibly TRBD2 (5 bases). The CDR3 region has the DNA TGCGCCAGCAGCTTGGGACTACACAGCTCCTACGAGCAGTACTTC. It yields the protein CASSLGLHSSYEQYF.